A single sample gave rise to the 20 T cell receptor beta chains below, sequenced in a study of blood T cell repertoires in COVID-19. Clones were read by immunoSEQ multiplex PCR, and TCRdb kept only the in-frame ones, dropping some. Here the sample spans 250,000 to 300,000 clones, 90% to 95% being singletons. The sequenced sample consisted of peripheral blood. The source is a woman aged 25-40 years with COVID-19, enrolled during active disease.

A single count supports this clone. This chain links TRBV9 with TRBJ2-5, with TRBD1 matching 10 bases. V trimming: 3 bases; J trimming: 5 bases; junction bases outside the gene matches: 1. Per the germline V gene, CDR1 is SGDLS and CDR2 is YYNGEE. The length of the CDR3 is 13 residues. CDR3 region: CASSGQGAETQYF. The CDR3 DNA follows: TGTGCCAGCAGCGGACAGGGGGCCGAGACCCAGTACTTC.

This chain links TRBV7-2 with TRBJ1-2; D ambiguous. This CDR3 spans 14 amino acids. V lost 1 base, J lost 1 base, and 7 bases lay in between. From germline, CDR1 is SGHTA and CDR2 FQGNSA. Here the CDR3 DNA reads TGTGCCAGCAGCTTAGAAGCCGTTAACTATGGCTACACCTTC. This sequence encodes CASSLEAVNYGYTF.

The gene calls are TRBV27 and TRBJ2-7; D gene unclear. Trimming left V 7 bases short and J 4 bases short, with 5 bases between. The CDR3 extends over 10 amino acids. Germline V CDR1 and CDR2: MNHEY, SMNVEV (reference sequence). The CDR3 sequence is CASMAYEQYF. In nucleotides, the CDR3 is TGTGCCAGCATGGCTTACGAGCAGTACTTC.

This sequence joins TRBV6-6 and TRBJ1-2; TRBD1 might be the D (5 bases). Germline CDR1 and CDR2: MNHNY and SVGAGI (reference sequence). V lost 6 bases to trimming and J lost 7 bases, with 9 bases between them. The CDR3 consists of 11 residues. The CDR3 sequence: CASSQGFGYTF. The CDR3 DNA follows: TGTGCCAGCAGCCAGGGTTTTGGCTACACCTTC.

The gene calls are TRBV27 and TRBJ1-1, with D possibly matching TRBD1 (6 bases). The germline V gene encodes CDR1 MNHEY and CDR2 SMNVEV (reference sequence). The V gene lost 2 bases and the J gene lost 1 base, with 11 bases spanning the gap. The CDR3 contains 15 residues. CDR3 nucleotides: TGTGCCAGCAGTTTACCCGGACAGCCGAACACTGAAGCTTTCTTT. As protein: CASSLPGQPNTEAFF.

The chain couples TRBV5-1 to TRBJ2-1, with TRBD2 identical over 7 bases. The germline V gene encodes CDR1 SGHRS and CDR2 YFSETQ. V was clipped by 3 bases and J by 9 bases; unmatched bases: 6. CDR3 length: 13 amino acids. The CDR3 reads CASSYGLEGEQFF. The CDR3 region has the DNA TGCGCCAGCAGCTATGGACTAGAGGGTGAGCAGTTCTTC.

This chain uses TRBV3-1 (or the pseudogene TRBV3-2) with TRBJ2-1, with 14 bases lining up with TRBD2. This CDR3 spans 16 amino acids. The junction had 5 bases not matched to a gene; V was cut back by 3 bases and J by 7 bases. Looked up from germline, CDR1 is LGHDT and CDR2 is YNNKEL (reference sequence). The CDR3 nucleotides read TGTGCCAGCAGCCAGACTAGCGGGAGGGGGGCAAATGAGCAGTTCTTC. This gives the protein CASSQTSGRGANEQFF.

The chain has TRBV9 and TRBJ1-1; 8 nucleotides match TRBD1. CDR1 is SGDLS, CDR2 YYNGEE, per germline. CDR3 length equals 17 residues. V was clipped by 0 bases and J by 0 bases; unmatched bases: 7. CDR3 bases: TGTGCCAGCAGCGTAGCCTCACAGGGGGTAATGAACACTGAAGCTTTCTTT. Its protein is CASSVASQGVMNTEAFF.

This chain joins TRBV18 and TRBJ1-1; 8 nucleotides agree with TRBD1. Germline V gives CDR1 KGHSH, CDR2 LQKENI. This CDR3 contains 15 residues. J gave up 3 bases and V 3 bases, and 6 bases lay outside the gene matches. The CDR3 loop reads CASSPRTGGDTEAFF. In DNA form, the CDR3 reads TGTGCCAGCTCACCGCGAACAGGGGGAGACACTGAAGCTTTCTTT.

The chain carries TRBV7-8 and TRBJ1-4; D gene ambiguous. Germline loops: CDR1 SGHVS, CDR2 FQNEAQ. The CDR3 contains 15 residues. V shed 0 bases and J shed 8 bases, with 13 bases lying between them. CDR3 coding DNA: TGTGCCAGCAGCTTAGCCCTCCAGCGGAACGAAAAACTGTTTTTT. This gives the protein CASSLALQRNEKLFF.

This chain connects TRBV6-5 to TRBJ1-6, with a tentative D call TRBD1 (5 bases). The CDR3 has 14 amino acids. V was cut by 4 bases and J by 14 bases, with 18 bases left in between. Germline lookup yields CDR1 MNHEY and CDR2 SVGAGI. CDR3 in amino acids: CASSSAGGLGALHF. The CDR3 nucleotides are TGTGCCAGCAGTTCTGCCGGGGGGTTAGGAGCCCTCCACTTT.

This chain links TRBV6-1 with TRBJ2-3, with 8 bases identical to TRBD2. The CDR3 is 16 residues long. Looked up from germline, CDR1 is MNHNS and CDR2 is SASEGT. V shed 3 bases and J 5 bases; nucleotides not matched to a gene: 10. In DNA form, the CDR3 reads TGTGCCAGCAGTGATTCGGGAGGGCCCTCGGGAGATACGCAGTATTTT. This gives the protein CASSDSGGPSGDTQYF.

This chain connects TRBV7-2 to TRBJ1-1; a weak D match, TRBD1 (5 bases). Trimming removed 2 bases at V and 1 base at J, with 11 bases between. This CDR3 is 15 amino acids long. The germline V gene has CDR1 SGHTA and CDR2 FQGNSA. CDR3 in DNA: TGTGCCAGCAGCTTAACAGGAACTACGAACACTGAAGCTTTCTTT. Translation: CASSLTGTTNTEAFF. The full variable domain, completed using reference TRBV7-2 and TRBJ1-1, is GAGVSQSPSNKVTEKGKDVELRCDPISGHTALYWYRQSLGQGLEFLIYFQGNSAPDKSGLPSDRFSAERTGGSVSTLTIQRTQQEDSAVYLCASSLTGTTNTEAFFGQGTRLTVV.

This clone was seen just once. The chain carries TRBV27 and TRBJ2-6; D ambiguous. Trimming removed 8 bases from V and 0 bases from J, with 17 bases in between. This CDR3 comprises 17 residues. Germline V lookup: CDR1 MNHEY, CDR2 SMNVEV (reference sequence). In DNA form, the CDR3 reads TGTGCCAGCTTACCGACACGGAAAAACTCTGGGGCCAACGTCCTGACTTTC. Amino acid sequence: CASLPTRKNSGANVLTF.

This clone was found once. CDR3 bases: TGCGCCAGCAGCCCGGGACTAGCGGGAACGAATGAGCAGTTCTTC. It encodes CASSPGLAGTNEQFF. The genes are TRBV4-1 and TRBJ2-1; 13 bases agree with TRBD2. Germline CDR1 reads MGHRA; CDR2 reads YSYEKL. Unmatched junction bases numbered 4, after V lost 4 bases and J lost 7 bases. This CDR3 is built from 15 residues.

The chain has TRBV30 and TRBJ1-6, with D possibly matching TRBD1 (5 bases). The CDR3 runs to 16 residues. V dropped 4 bases and J dropped 0 bases, with 13 bases sitting between them. CDR1 is GTSNPN, CDR2 SVGIG, per germline (reference sequence). CDR3 DNA: TGTGCCTGGAAAGGGGCTTCACGCTCCTATAATTCACCCCTCCACTTT. Amino acid sequence: CAWKGASRSYNSPLHF. The full variable domain, in which reference TRBV30 and TRBJ1-6 provide the parts outside the CDR3, is SQTIHQWPATLVQPVGSPLSLECTVEGTSNPNLYWYRQAAGRGLQLLFYSVGIGQISSEVPQNLSASRPQDRQFILSSKKLLLSDSGFYLCAWKGASRSYNSPLHFGNGTRLTVT.

Details on this clone: The sample holds other DNA sequences that translate to the same CDR3. CDR3 nucleotide sequence: TGCGCCAGCAGCCTTGGACAGGAGAATCAGCCCCAGCATTTT. Amino acids: CASSLGQENQPQHF. J is TRBJ1-5 and V is TRBV5-1, with TRBD1 identical over 7 bases. Germline V gene data show CDR1 as SGHRS and CDR2 as YFSETQ. The CDR3 is 14 residues long. V shed 4 bases, J shed 4 bases, and the junction held 5 bases outside the gene matches.

CDR3 in DNA: TGTGCCAGCAGTCCGACCCCGGGAAGCAATCAGCCCCAGCATTTT. This translates into CASSPTPGSNQPQHF. The chain couples TRBV28 to TRBJ1-5; D is undetermined. The V and J ends lost 5 bases and 1 base respectively, with 12 bases between them. From germline, CDR1 is MDHEN and CDR2 SYDVKM. The CDR3 sequence is 15 residues long. Drawing the rest from reference TRBV28 and TRBJ1-5, the complete variable domain is DVKVTQSSRYLVKRTGEKVFLECVQDMDHENMFWYRQDPGLGLRLIYFSYDVKMKEKGDIPEGYSVSREKKERFSLILESASTNQTSMYLCASSPTPGSNQPQHFGDGTRLSIL.

The chain carries TRBV19 and TRBJ1-5; perhaps TRBD1 as D (6 bases). CDR1 LNHDA and CDR2 SQIVND come from the germline V gene (reference sequence). V lost 4 bases and J 5 bases, leaving 12 bases between the germline ends. The CDR3 is made up of 14 amino acids. The CDR3 nucleotides read TGTGCCAGTAGTACAGGGGTTCTAGATCAGCCCCAGCATTTT. Encoded protein: CASSTGVLDQPQHF.

The genes are TRBV5-7 and TRBJ1-5; D unresolved. TRBV5-7 is labeled an ORF, and its function is uncertain. The CDR3 spans 15 residues. Trimming stripped 3 bases from V and 4 bases from J, with 14 bases between. CDR3 amino acids: CASSWRAPMNQPQHF. The CDR3 DNA follows: TGTGCCAGCAGCTGGAGGGCACCTATGAATCAGCCCCAGCATTTT.